The rows below give T cell receptor beta chains drawn from one sample of a study of blood T cells in healthy people across ages. TCRdb reprocessed the 5' RACE reads via MiXCR and lists one record per CDR3 protein. The sample has 1.5 million to 2 million distinct CDR3 sequences, under 30% seen once. Sequencing used blood. These receptor sequences come from a woman in her 30s in good health. Both conserved end residues are part of each CDR3. The D gene is left open where the match is weak. A clone size is listed for some rows: how often the clone was seen (once, few, many), or a class if it is expanded.

j_gene: TRBJ2-7; v_gene: TRBV20-1; abundance: few; d_gene: -; CDR3aa: CSASPGTTYEQYF; CDR3nt: TGCAGTGCTAGCCCCGGGACGACCTACGAGCAGTACTTC
j_gene: TRBJ2-7; v_gene: TRBV6-2/TRBV6-3; abundance: -; d_gene: -; CDR3aa: CASSYRTYYEQYF; CDR3nt: TGTGCCAGCAGTTACAGGACGTACTACGAGCAGTACTTC
j_gene: TRBJ1-4; v_gene: TRBV27; abundance: few; d_gene: -; CDR3aa: CASSPLGGKNEKLFF; CDR3nt: TGTGCCAGCAGTCCCCTCGGGGGAAAGAATGAAAAACTGTTTTTT
j_gene: TRBJ2-5; v_gene: TRBV11-2; abundance: few; d_gene: -; CDR3aa: CASSFGRGEETQYF; CDR3nt: TGTGCCAGCAGCTTCGGACGGGGCGAAGAGACCCAGTACTTC
j_gene: TRBJ2-7; v_gene: TRBV28; abundance: many; d_gene: -; CDR3aa: CASSFGLFLYEQYF; CDR3nt: TGTGCCAGCAGTTTTGGTCTATTTCTCTACGAGCAGTACTTC
j_gene: TRBJ2-3; v_gene: TRBV29-1; abundance: -; d_gene: TRBD1; CDR3aa: CSLRGTGTLQGTQYF; CDR3nt: TGCAGCCTTCGAGGGACAGGGACCCTCCAGGGGACGCAGTATTTT
j_gene: TRBJ1-2; v_gene: TRBV10-3; abundance: -; d_gene: -; CDR3aa: CAISDSGVLYGYTF; CDR3nt: TGTGCCATCAGTGATTCAGGGGTCCTCTATGGCTACACCTTC
j_gene: TRBJ1-4; v_gene: TRBV20-1; abundance: few; d_gene: -; CDR3aa: CSARGSGDEKLFF; CDR3nt: TGCAGTGCTAGGGGGTCGGGGGATGAAAAACTGTTTTTT
j_gene: TRBJ1-2; v_gene: TRBV4-3; abundance: -; d_gene: -; CDR3aa: CASSQRFETNYGYTF; CDR3nt: TGCGCCAGCAGCCAAAGATTCGAAACTAACTATGGCTACACCTTC
j_gene: TRBJ2-5; v_gene: TRBV7-2; abundance: many; d_gene: -; CDR3aa: CASSLGDLETQYF; CDR3nt: TGTGCCAGCAGCCTTGGGGACTTAGAGACCCAGTACTTC
j_gene: TRBJ2-7; v_gene: TRBV20-1; abundance: many; d_gene: -; CDR3aa: CSASWQGRYEQYF; CDR3nt: TGCAGTGCTAGTTGGCAGGGGAGATACGAGCAGTACTTC
j_gene: TRBJ2-3; v_gene: TRBV29-1; abundance: -; d_gene: TRBD1; CDR3aa: CSVEQGDPPDTQYF; CDR3nt: TGCAGCGTGGAACAGGGGGACCCCCCGGATACGCAGTATTTT